This T cell receptor beta chain appears in the sequencing data of a study of PD-L1 blockade in urothelial cancer. Indicated time point: peripheral blood 6 weeks after treatment start. TCRdb's table, derived via immunoSEQ multiplex PCR, lists solely in-frame clones and lacks some. The sample shows roughly 120,000 clones, roughly 91% of them seen only once. This sample comprised PBMCs, obtained around atezolizumab (anti-PD-L1) treatment. This TCR was recovered from a man aged 60 to 75 with urothelial cancer.

Here the CDR3 reads CASPATGTNTIYF. In DNA, the CDR3 is TGTGCCAGCCCTGCGACAGGGACAAACACCATATATTTT. This chain joins TRBV6-1 and TRBJ1-3; 7 positions match TRBD1. Per the germline V gene, CDR1 is MNHNS and CDR2 is SASEGT. The CDR3 extends over 13 amino acids. With 8 bases clipped from V and 6 bases from J, the junction kept 7 bases outside the gene matches.